Each of the 9 T cell receptor beta chains below was sequenced from the same sample in a study of regulatory and conventional T cells in breast cancer. Using its own MiXCR run on the PCR reads, TCRdb lists one record per CDR3 protein. The data contain about 1,400 distinct CDR3 sequences, approximately 61% of them seen just once; the ten biggest clones take up roughly 5%. Sequenced input: regulatory T cells from blood. The receptors were gathered from a female donor in good health.

This chain joins TRBV6-5 and TRBJ1-1; D gene uncertain. CDR1 is MNHEY and CDR2 is SVGAGI in the germline V gene. The CDR3 has 13 amino acids. The ends were cut back, 2 bases at V and 4 bases at J, with 8 bases in the middle. In nucleotides, the CDR3 is TGTGCCAGCAGTTACGGAGGAGGCACTGAAGCTTTCTTT. This gives the protein CASSYGGGTEAFF.

V is TRBV20-1 and J is TRBJ1-2; no clear D gene. This CDR3 is built from 11 residues. The germline CDR1 and CDR2 sequences are DFQATT and SNEGSKA (reference sequence). The V end lost 6 bases, the J end lost 1 base, and 6 bases lay between the germline ends. The CDR3 DNA reads TGCAGTGCCGTTCTTAACTATGGCTACACCTTC. This encodes CSAVLNYGYTF.

This rearrangement joins TRBV7-3 to TRBJ2-1; TRBD2 aligns across 13 bases. J was trimmed by 7 bases and V by 5 bases; bases with no gene match: 8. This CDR3 contains 16 residues. Germline V gene lookup returns CDR1 SGHTA and CDR2 FQGTGA. The CDR3 spells CASSQPGLAGMNEQFF. CDR3 DNA: TGTGCCAGCAGCCAACCGGGACTAGCGGGGATGAATGAGCAGTTCTTC.

This clonotype has only a few counts. This chain uses TRBV4-1 with TRBJ1-5; tentative D call: TRBD1 (6 bases). The CDR3 runs 16 residues. The germline CDR1 and CDR2 sequences are MGHRA and YSYEKL. The germline V and J ends were trimmed by 0 bases and 11 bases, with 20 bases remaining between them. The DNA of the CDR3 is TGCGCCAGCAGCCAAGATCGACCAGCTAGTGCAGGGGCCCAGCATTTT. Its protein product is CASSQDRPASAGAQHF.

This clonotype was recorded only once. The chain combines TRBV6-1 with TRBJ1-5, with a weak D call TRBD1 (5 bases). The CDR3 is 13 amino acids. Germline assignment: CDR1 MNHNS and CDR2 SASEGT. Trimming removed 2 bases from V and 7 bases from J, with 9 bases in between. As DNA, the CDR3 is TGTGCCAGCAGTGAAAGCCGACAGCAGCCCCAGCATTTT. This codes for CASSESRQQPQHF.

The table lists this clonotype with a few counts. The rearrangement uses TRBV20-1 and TRBJ2-5, with no clear D. The CDR3 extends over 12 amino acids. The V end lost 6 bases, the J end lost 5 bases, and 13 bases lay between the germline ends. Germline V gene sequence: CDR1 DFQATT, CDR2 SNEGSKA (reference sequence). The CDR3 DNA reads as TGCAGTGCCGATACCGATTGGGAGACCCAGTACTTC. Protein product: CSADTDWETQYF.

The V and J genes are TRBV20-1 and TRBJ2-1; no clear D gene. CDR1 and CDR2 (germline): DFQATT, SNEGSKA (reference sequence). This CDR3 contains 12 residues. The V end lost 4 bases, the J end lost 7 bases, and 11 bases lay between the germline ends. CDR3 sequence: CSAITFGNEQFF. The CDR3 DNA sequence: TGCAGTGCTATCACTTTTGGAAATGAGCAGTTCTTC.

J is TRBJ2-2 and V is TRBV9, with D perhaps TRBD2 (5 bases). Deletions cut 0 bases from V and 5 bases from J, with 8 bases between. The CDR3 totals 14 residues. Germline V gene sequence: CDR1 SGDLS, CDR2 YYNGEE. The CDR3 sequence: CASSVEAVTGELFF. CDR3 DNA: TGTGCCAGCAGCGTAGAAGCGGTGACCGGGGAGCTGTTTTTT. The full variable domain, in which reference TRBV9 and TRBJ2-2 provide the parts outside the CDR3, is DSGVTQTPKHLITATGQRVTLRCSPRSGDLSVYWYQQSLDQGLQFLIQYYNGEERAKGNILERFSAQQFPDLHSELNLSSLELGDSALYFCASSVEAVTGELFFGEGSRLTVL.

This clonotype was seen just once. V gene TRBV12-3 or TRBV12-4 combines with J gene TRBJ2-1; possibly TRBD1 for D (5 bases). This CDR3 comprises 15 residues. V was clipped by 2 bases and J by 6 bases, with 14 bases between them. CDR3: CASSLIQGWGNEQFF. The DNA for the CDR3 is TGTGCCAGCAGTTTAATCCAGGGATGGGGCAATGAGCAGTTCTTC.